This T cell receptor beta chain derives from a study of blood T cell repertoires in COVID-19. Study-wide background: Donors in the United States, Italy and Spain gave samples during acute or convalescent COVID-19. PBMCs, B-cell-depleted T cells, or T cells were the source of the cDNA or gDNA that made up the material.

V dropped 0 bases and J dropped 2 bases, with 8 bases sitting between them. The V gene's germline CDR1 is SGHRS and CDR2 YFSETQ. The CDR3 runs to 15 residues. In the original processing: It was from reference gene primer amplification that nucleated cell counts were estimated. Sequencing was performed with immunoSEQ multiplex PCR; in TCRdb, only in-frame clones are kept and a portion is missing. V and J calls and clone size are those listed in that table; D and trimming were worked out from the DNA. The sample consists of approximately 50,000 clones, around 81% of them appearing once. Seattle patients were enrolled during active infection and followed longitudinally.

The sample consisted of peripheral blood. This TCR was recovered from an elderly woman with COVID-19, enrolled during active disease. This chain joins TRBV5-1 and TRBJ2-2; no definite D call. The CDR3 is CASSLDQANTGELFF. The CDR3 DNA reads as TGCGCCAGCAGCTTGGACCAGGCAAACACCGGGGAGCTGTTTTTT.